This T cell receptor beta chain was profiled in a study of early T cells in non-severe SARS-CoV-2 infection. This clonotype was seen only a few times. TCRdb re-called the 5' RACE reads through MiXCR, storing one row per CDR3 protein. The sample contains about 80,000 distinct CDR3 sequences, about 14% of which appear only once. CDR1 and CDR2 from the germline V gene are MNHNY and SVGAGI (reference sequence). J lost 0 bases, V lost 6 bases, and 9 bases had no gene match. CDR3 length equals 16 residues. Sequenced sample: whole blood. The genes are TRBV6-6 and TRBJ2-3; 7 bases agree with TRBD2. This sequence was found in an adult who was a healthcare worker with PCR-confirmed SARS-CoV-2 infection or an uninfected control (not recorded which). CDR3: CASSTGREVSTDTQYF. Written as DNA, the CDR3 is TGTGCCAGCAGCACGGGGAGGGAGGTCAGCACAGATACGCAGTATTTT.